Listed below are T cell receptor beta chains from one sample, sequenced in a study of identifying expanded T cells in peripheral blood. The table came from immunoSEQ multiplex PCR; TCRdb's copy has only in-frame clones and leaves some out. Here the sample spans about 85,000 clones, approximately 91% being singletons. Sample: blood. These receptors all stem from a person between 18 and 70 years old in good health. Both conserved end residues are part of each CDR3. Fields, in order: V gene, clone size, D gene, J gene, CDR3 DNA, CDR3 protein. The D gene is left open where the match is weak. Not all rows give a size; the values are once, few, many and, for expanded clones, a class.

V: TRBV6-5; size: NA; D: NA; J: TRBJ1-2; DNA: TGTGCCAGCAGGGACAGCCTTAACTATGGCTACACCTTC; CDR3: CASRDSLNYGYTF
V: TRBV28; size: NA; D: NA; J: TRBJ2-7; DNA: TGTGCCAGCAGTCAGATAGAAGACAGCTACGAGCAGTACTTC; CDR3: CASSQIEDSYEQYF
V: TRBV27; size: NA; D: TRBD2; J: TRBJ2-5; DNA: TGTGCCAGCAGTTGGGGGACTAGCGGCGGTAGGGAGACCCAGTACTTC; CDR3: CASSWGTSGGRETQYF
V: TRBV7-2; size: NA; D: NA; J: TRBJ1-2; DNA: TGTGCCAGCAGCTCAACAGGTCAGGGCTACACCTTC; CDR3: CASSSTGQGYTF
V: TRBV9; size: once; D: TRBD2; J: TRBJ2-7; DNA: TGTGCCAGCAGCTCCCCCCGGGCTAGCGGGGCACTGTACGAGCAGTACTTC; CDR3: CASSSPRASGALYEQYF
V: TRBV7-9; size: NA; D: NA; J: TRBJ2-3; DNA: TGTGCCAGCAGCCCAGGGTTCACAGATACGCAGTATTTT; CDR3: CASSPGFTDTQYF
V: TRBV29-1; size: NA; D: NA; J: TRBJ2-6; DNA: TGCAGCGTTCAGAGGGATACTGGGGCCAACGTCCTGACTTTC; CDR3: CSVQRDTGANVLTF
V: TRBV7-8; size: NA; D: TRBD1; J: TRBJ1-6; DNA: TGTGCCAGCAGCTTAGGGGGACAGGGGGCACCCCTCCACTTT; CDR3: CASSLGGQGAPLHF
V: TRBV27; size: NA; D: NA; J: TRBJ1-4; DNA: TGTGCCAGCTCGAAAATAGGGGAGGGTAATGAAAAACTGTTTTTT; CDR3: CASSKIGEGNEKLFF
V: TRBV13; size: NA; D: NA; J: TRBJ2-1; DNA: TGTGCCACCAACTCGGGGACGATCAGCTCCTACAATGAGCAGTTCTTC; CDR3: CATNSGTISSYNEQFF
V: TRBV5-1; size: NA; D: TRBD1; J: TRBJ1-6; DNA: TGCGCCAGCAGCCCGACAGGGGGTTCACCCCTCCACTTT; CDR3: CASSPTGGSPLHF
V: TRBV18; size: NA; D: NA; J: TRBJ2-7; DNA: TGTGCCAGCTCACCAGGGTCGGATCGCGAGCAGTACTTC; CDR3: CASSPGSDREQYF
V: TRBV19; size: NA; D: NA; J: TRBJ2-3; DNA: TGTGCCAGTAGTGCCGGCTTCGTACCAAACCTGGCAGATACGCAGTATTTT; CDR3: CASSAGFVPNLADTQYF
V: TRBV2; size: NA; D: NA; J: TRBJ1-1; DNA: TGTGCCAGCAGTGGGCCTGAAGCTTTCTTT; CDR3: CASSGPEAFF
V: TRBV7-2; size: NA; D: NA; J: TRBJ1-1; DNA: TGTGCCAGCAGCATACAACCCAAAATGAACACTGAAGCTTTCTTT; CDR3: CASSIQPKMNTEAFF
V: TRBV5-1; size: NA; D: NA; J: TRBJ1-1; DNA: TGCGCCAGCATCAAGGACAGTATCAACACTGAAGCTTTCTTT; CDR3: CASIKDSINTEAFF
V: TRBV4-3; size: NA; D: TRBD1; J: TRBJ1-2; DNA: TGCGCCAGCAGCCAAGACCCATTGACAGGGGCCTATGGCTACACCTTC; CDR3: CASSQDPLTGAYGYTF
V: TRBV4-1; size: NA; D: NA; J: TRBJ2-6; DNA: TGCGCCAGCAGCCAAGGGGTGGGGTCTGGGGCCAACGTCCTGACTTTC; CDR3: CASSQGVGSGANVLTF
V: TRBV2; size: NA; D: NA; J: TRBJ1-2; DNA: TGTGCCAGCACCAGTTTGGGGGGCGAAGGCTACACCTTC; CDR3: CASTSLGGEGYTF
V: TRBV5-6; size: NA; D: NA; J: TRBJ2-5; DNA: TGTGCCAGCAGCTTGGCTAGCATGCAAGAGACCCAGTACTTC; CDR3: CASSLASMQETQYF
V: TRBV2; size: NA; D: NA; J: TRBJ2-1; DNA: TGTGCCAGCAGCGGGTCCAGGCCTGGATACAATGAGCAGTTCTTC; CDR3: CASSGSRPGYNEQFF
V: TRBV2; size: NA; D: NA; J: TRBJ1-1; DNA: TGTGCCAGCAGGGCGAGGGTCGGGGGGGCTGAAGCTTTCTTT; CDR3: CASRARVGGAEAFF
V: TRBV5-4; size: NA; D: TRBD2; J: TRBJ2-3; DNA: TGTGCCAGCAGCTCCCCAGGACTAGCGGGCACAGATACGCAGTATTTT; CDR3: CASSSPGLAGTDTQYF
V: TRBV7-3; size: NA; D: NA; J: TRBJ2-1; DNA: TGTGCCAGCAGCTTATTTGCTGCCAGCTCCTACAATGAGCAGTTCTTC; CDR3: CASSLFAASSYNEQFF
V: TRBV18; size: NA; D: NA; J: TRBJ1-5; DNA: TGTGCCAGCTCACCACGAAGAGGGATCGGCAATCAGCCCCAGCATTTT; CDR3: CASSPRRGIGNQPQHF
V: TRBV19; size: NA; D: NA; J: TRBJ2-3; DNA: TGTGCCAGTAAACCGGGACTCAGCACAGATACGCAGTATTTT; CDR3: CASKPGLSTDTQYF
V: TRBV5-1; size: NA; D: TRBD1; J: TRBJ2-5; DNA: TGCGCCAGCAGCTTACAACAGGGGGAAGAGACCCAGTACTTC; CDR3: CASSLQQGEETQYF